This T cell receptor (beta chain) was captured by sequencing in a study of T-cell reconstitution after alpha-beta-depleted transplantation in children. Regarding the study as a whole: Approximately two months post-transplant, alpha-beta T cells reportedly originated from several hundred expanded graft clones. Several patients had high TCRbeta diversity at day 60; it came from surviving recipient T cells and thymic progenitors. Newly generated T cells supplied most T-cell counts and diversity one year post-transplant.

This clonotype showed up many times. Antigen: not known. The TCRbeta library incorporated unique molecular identifiers. From the PCR reads, TCRdb called clonotypes with MiXCR, one entry per CDR3 protein. The sample carries 90,000 to 130,000 distinct CDR3 sequences, 5% to 8% recorded once. Germline V lookup: CDR1 DFQATT, CDR2 SNEGSKA (reference sequence). Trimming took 6 bases from V and 1 from J; bases not matched to a gene: 5. This CDR3 spans 14 amino acids. This rearrangement joins TRBV20-1 to TRBJ2-7; 11 nucleotides align to TRBD2. The sample in question was PBMCs, mostly from graft donor cells, obtained 360 days after TCRalphabeta/CD19-depleted stem cell transplant. The TCR sequence derives from a male patient between 2 and 15 years old who had a stem cell transplant for acute lymphoblastic leukemia, so the T cells may come from the graft donor. This CDR3 is CSALTSGSSYEQYF. The CDR3 DNA reads as TGCAGTGCCCTTACTAGCGGGAGTTCCTACGAGCAGTACTTC.